This TCR beta chain was captured in a study of blood T cells in healthy people across ages. This clonotype showed up just a few times. Germline V gene data show CDR1 as SQVTM and CDR2 as ANQGSEA. Trimming cost V 1 base and J 3 bases, with 12 bases left between them. This CDR3 is built from 14 residues. The second PCR ran about 6 to 12 cycles with a sample-barcoded 5' primer and J-beta primers. Each sample provided no less than 2.5 million CDR3-containing paired-end reads. TCRdb analysed the 5' RACE reads with MiXCR anew, one entry per CDR3 protein. The data show around 780,000 distinct CDR3 sequences, with about 56% seen just once and about a quarter held by the top ten.

Sequencing input: blood. The sequence derives from a man aged 40-50 years in good health. The chain combines TRBV29-1 with TRBJ1-2; the D is unclear. The CDR3 nucleotides are TGCAGCGTTGAAGGGATCAGAGTCGACTATGGCTACACCTTC. Translation gives CSVEGIRVDYGYTF.